This T cell receptor beta chain was captured in a study of cytomegalovirus exposure and HLA in healthy donors. As for the study in general: The 120 or so validation repertoires matched the approximately 700 first-cohort repertoires in platform, a later analysis reported.

The germline gives CDR1 LNHNV, CDR2 YYDKDF (reference sequence). Trimming stripped 5 bases from V and 6 bases from J, with 13 bases between. The CDR3 covers 13 residues. The assay was immunoSEQ multiplex PCR, and TCRdb's table has in-frame clones only and misses some. There are around 150,000 clones in the sample; less than 90% occur only once, and approximately 2.1% lies in the top ten. The rearrangement links TRBV15 to TRBJ1-1; D may be TRBD1 (6 bases). The receptor was derived from a woman under 30 in good health and CMV-seronegative. The specimen sequenced was PBMCs. The CDR3 DNA reads TGTGCCACCAGCTACAATACAGGGTCTGAAGCTTTCTTT. Translating gives CATSYNTGSEAFF.